This TCR beta chain comes out of a study of CD4 and CD8 cells across lung adenocarcinoma regions. The CDR3 consists of 15 residues. Trimming shortened V by 5 bases and J by 10 bases, and 20 bases separated the two germline ends. Germline V CDR1 and CDR2: SGHTA, FQGNSA. Each CDR3 protein gets one entry after TCRdb re-called the PCR reads with MiXCR. The sample holds around 3,600 distinct CDR3 sequences, around two thirds seen once. Localized lung adenocarcinoma, a non-small cell lung cancer, affected the donors. The specimen was CD4+ T cells from the margin of a lung tumor. The chain uses TRBV7-2 and TRBJ2-2, with a possible D match to TRBD1 (6 bases). The receptor comes from a male donor with lung adenocarcinoma. The CD4 and CD8 labels of this study may be unreliable. The CDR3 nucleotides are TGTGCCAGCAGCCTGACGACAGGTAACTTCGAGGAGCTGTTTTTT. Translating it yields CASSLTTGNFEELFF.